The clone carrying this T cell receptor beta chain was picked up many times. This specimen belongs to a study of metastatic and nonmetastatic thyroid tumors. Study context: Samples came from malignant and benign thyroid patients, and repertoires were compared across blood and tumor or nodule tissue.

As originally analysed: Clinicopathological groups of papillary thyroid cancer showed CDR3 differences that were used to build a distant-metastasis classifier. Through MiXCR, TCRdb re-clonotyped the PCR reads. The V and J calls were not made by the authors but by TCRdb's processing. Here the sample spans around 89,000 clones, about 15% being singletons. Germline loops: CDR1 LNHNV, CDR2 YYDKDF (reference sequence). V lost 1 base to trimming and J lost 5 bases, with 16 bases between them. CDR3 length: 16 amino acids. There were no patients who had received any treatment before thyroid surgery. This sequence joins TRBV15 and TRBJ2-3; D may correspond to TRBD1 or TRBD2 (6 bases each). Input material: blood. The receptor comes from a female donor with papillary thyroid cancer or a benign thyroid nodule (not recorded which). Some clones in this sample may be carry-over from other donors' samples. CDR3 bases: TGTGCCACCAGCAGAGGGAGGGGCAGGGGCGAAGATACGCAGTATTTT. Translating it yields CATSRGRGRGEDTQYF.